This T cell receptor (beta chain) was obtained from a study of OX40 agonist ivuxolimab in advanced cancers. There are 15 residues in the CDR3. V was clipped by 5 bases and J by 3 bases, with 17 bases between them. Germline V lookup: CDR1 SGHAT, CDR2 FQDESV (reference sequence). Using immunoSEQ multiplex PCR, the repertoire was profiled, and TCRdb retains in-frame clones only, with some absent. The sample consists of 30,000 to 35,000 clones, roughly three quarters of them appearing once. The material sequenced was CD4+ or CD8+ T cells sorted from blood, taken in a trial of the OX40 agonist ivuxolimab. The source of this sequence is an adult with an advanced solid tumor such as melanoma, head and neck, liver or kidney cancer. V gene TRBV11-1 combines with J gene TRBJ2-7; D possibly corresponds to TRBD1 (5 bases). CDR3 nucleotide sequence: TGTGCCAGCAGCCAAGGGGCGACACTTATCTACGAGCAGTACTTC. Its translation: CASSQGATLIYEQYF.